This TCR beta chain was obtained from a study of Ad26.COV2.S vaccination and SARS-CoV-2 variants. Study summary: Donor was one of the participants in the Ad26.COV2.S arm of the COV1001 trial.

Treatment defined: around 19 received Ad26.COV2.S at low or high dose, single or two shots; about 5 received placebo; per-sample allocation not given. All samples were drawn on day 63, counting from the first vaccine or placebo injection. Measured with immunoSEQ multiplex PCR; TCRdb has only the in-frame clones, and not every one. The repertoire has about 350,000 clones, 75% to 90% of them found once; the top ten carry 9.5% to 12%. This sample comprised peripheral blood, obtained in a trial of Ad26.COV2.S vaccine versus placebo. The source of this sequence is a person between 18 and 65 years old who received the Ad26.COV2.S COVID-19 vaccine or a placebo.

CDR3 DNA: TGCGCCAGCAGAGGGACAGGGGCTCAAGCTTTCTTT. It codes for CASRGTGAQAFF. V is TRBV10-1 and J is TRBJ1-1, with TRBD1 identical over 10 bases. Looked up from germline, CDR1 is WNHNN and CDR2 is SYGVQD (reference sequence). Trimming at V came to 6 bases and at J to 9 bases, leaving 4 bases not matched to a gene. This CDR3 has 12 amino acids.